Detailed here is one TCR beta chain. The germline gene is not matched at one end of the junction; a read error may be the cause. These data come from a study of tumor and adjacent non-tumor tissue in lung cancer. The length of the CDR3 is 17 residues. Germline V gene sequence: CDR1 LGHNA, CDR2 YNFKEQ. The library came from three nested PCR rounds adapted from ARM-PCR protocols. In TCRdb, the multiplex PCR reads were re-called with MiXCR into one record per CDR3 protein. The sample includes fewer than 130,000 distinct CDR3 sequences, approximately 87% of them seen just once. RNA was extracted from bulk tissue without any cell sorting.

The material sequenced was lung tumor tissue. The origin of this receptor is a man aged 65-85 years with non-small cell lung cancer. V is TRBV4-2 and J is TRBJ1-4; possible D gene TRBD1, 5 bases. DNA for the CDR3: TGTGCTGGCAGCCAAGTATCGTTGGGGGTAGCTAATGAAAGACTGTTTTTT. Amino acids: CAGSQVSLGVANERLFF.